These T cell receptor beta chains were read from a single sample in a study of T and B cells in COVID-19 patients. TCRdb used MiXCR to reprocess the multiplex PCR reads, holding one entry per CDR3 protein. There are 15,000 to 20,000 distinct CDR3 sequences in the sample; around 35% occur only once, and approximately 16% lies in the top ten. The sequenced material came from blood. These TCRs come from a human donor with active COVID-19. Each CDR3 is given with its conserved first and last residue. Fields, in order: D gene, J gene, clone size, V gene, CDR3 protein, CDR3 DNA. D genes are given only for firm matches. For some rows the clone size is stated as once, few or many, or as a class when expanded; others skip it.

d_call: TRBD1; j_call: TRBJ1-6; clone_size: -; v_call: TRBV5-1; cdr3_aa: CASSLGQGFSTPLHF; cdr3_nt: TGCGCCAGCAGCTTGGGACAGGGGTTCAGTACACCCCTCCACTTT
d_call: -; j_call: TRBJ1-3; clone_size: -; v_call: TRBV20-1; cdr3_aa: CSVSQGAGNTIYF; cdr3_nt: TGCAGTGTTTCACAGGGCGCTGGAAACACCATATATTTT
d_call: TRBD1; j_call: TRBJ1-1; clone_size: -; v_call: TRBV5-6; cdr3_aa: CASSLVSGGIMNTEAFF; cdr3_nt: TGTGCCAGCAGCTTGGTCTCAGGGGGGATCATGAACACTGAAGCTTTCTTT
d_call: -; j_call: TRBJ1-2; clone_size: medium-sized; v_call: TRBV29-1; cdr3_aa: CSVVRGQNYGYTF; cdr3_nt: TGCAGCGTTGTTCGGGGTCAGAACTATGGCTACACCTTC
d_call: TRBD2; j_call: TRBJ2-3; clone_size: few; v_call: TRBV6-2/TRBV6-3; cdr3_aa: CASAWASGGGITDTQYF; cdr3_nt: TGTGCCAGTGCCTGGGCTAGCGGGGGCGGGATCACAGATACGCAGTATTTT
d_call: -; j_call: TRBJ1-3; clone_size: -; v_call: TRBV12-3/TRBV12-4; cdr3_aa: CASTRFGYGSTIYF; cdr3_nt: TGTGCCAGCACCCGATTTGGGTACGGAAGCACCATATATTTT
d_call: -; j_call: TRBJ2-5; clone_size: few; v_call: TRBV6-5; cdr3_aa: CASRPTRQRLGETQYF; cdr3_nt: TGTGCCAGCAGACCTACACGGCAAAGATTGGGAGAGACCCAGTACTTC
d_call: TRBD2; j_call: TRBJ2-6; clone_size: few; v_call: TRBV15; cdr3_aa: CATSRDGGGSGANVLTF; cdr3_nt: TGTGCCACCAGCAGAGACGGGGGGGGCTCTGGGGCCAACGTCCTGACTTTC
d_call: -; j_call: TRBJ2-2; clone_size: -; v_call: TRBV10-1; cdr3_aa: CASSVSEWGLTGELFF; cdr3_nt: TGCGCCAGCAGTGTCTCGGAATGGGGGCTTACCGGGGAGCTGTTTTTT
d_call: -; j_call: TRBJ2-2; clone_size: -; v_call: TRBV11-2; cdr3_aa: CATRDWPNTGELFF; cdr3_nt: TGTGCCACCAGGGACTGGCCGAACACCGGGGAGCTGTTTTTT
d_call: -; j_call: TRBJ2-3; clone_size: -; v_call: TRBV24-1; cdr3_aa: CATSDLHGGTQYF; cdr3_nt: TGTGCCACCAGTGACCTTCACGGCGGTACGCAGTATTTT
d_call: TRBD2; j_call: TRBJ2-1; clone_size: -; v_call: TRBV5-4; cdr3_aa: CASSFAGEYNEQFF; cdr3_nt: TGTGCCAGCAGCTTTGCGGGGGAATACAATGAGCAGTTCTTC
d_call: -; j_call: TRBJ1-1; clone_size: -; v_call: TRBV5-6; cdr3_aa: CASGLVDSRYEAFF; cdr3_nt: TGTGCCAGCGGCTTGGTGGACAGCCGGTATGAAGCTTTCTTT
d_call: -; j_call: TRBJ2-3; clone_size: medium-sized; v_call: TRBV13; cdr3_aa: CASSEGRDTQYF; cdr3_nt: TGTGCCAGCAGCGAGGGTAGGGATACGCAGTATTTT
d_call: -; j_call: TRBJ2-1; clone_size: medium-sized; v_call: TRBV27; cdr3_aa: CASSPPGNEQFF; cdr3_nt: TGTGCCAGCAGTCCCCCCGGTAATGAGCAGTTCTTC
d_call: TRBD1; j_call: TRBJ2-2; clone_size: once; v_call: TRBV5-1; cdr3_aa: CASSRDRNTGELFF; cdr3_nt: TGCGCCAGCAGCCGGGACAGGAACACCGGGGAGCTGTTTTTT
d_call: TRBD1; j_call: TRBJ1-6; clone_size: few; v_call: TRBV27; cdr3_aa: CASSFPTGQGYSPLHF; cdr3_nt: TGTGCCAGCAGTTTCCCGACGGGACAGGGGTATTCACCCCTCCACTTT
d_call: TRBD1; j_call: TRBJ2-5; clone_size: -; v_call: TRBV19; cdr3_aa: CASSNLRSGTGVETQYF; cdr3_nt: TGTGCCAGTAGTAATCTCCGATCCGGGACAGGGGTCGAGACCCAGTACTTC
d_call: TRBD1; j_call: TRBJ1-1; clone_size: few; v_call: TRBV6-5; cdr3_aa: CASSPTGETEAFF; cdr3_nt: TGTGCCAGCAGTCCGACAGGGGAGACTGAAGCTTTCTTT
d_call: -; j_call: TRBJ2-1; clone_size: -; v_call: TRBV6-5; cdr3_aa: CAISEEDQGTSAVFF; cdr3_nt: TGTGCCATCAGTGAAGAGGACCAGGGAACTTCAGCAGTGTTCTTC
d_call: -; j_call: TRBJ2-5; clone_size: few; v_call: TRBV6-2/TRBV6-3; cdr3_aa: CASSYPTGGRETQYF; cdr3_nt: TGTGCCAGCAGTTACCCTACGGGGGGCCGAGAGACCCAGTACTTC
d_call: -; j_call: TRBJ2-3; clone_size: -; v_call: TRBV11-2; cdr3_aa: CASSLGRTDTQYF; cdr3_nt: TGTGCCAGCAGCTTAGGTAGAACAGATACGCAGTATTTT
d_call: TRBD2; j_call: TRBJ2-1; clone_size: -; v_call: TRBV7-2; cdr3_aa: CASSSTSGGAAGEQFF; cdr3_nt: TGTGCCAGCAGCTCGACTAGCGGGGGGGCCGCCGGTGAGCAGTTCTTC
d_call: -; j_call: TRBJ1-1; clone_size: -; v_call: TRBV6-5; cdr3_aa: CASSYSNDRTMNTEAFF; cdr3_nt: TGTGCCAGCAGTTACTCGAACGACAGAACGATGAACACTGAAGCTTTCTTT
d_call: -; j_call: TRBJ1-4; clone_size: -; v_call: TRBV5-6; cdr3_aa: CASTLRAGRMNEKLFF; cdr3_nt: TGTGCCAGCACTTTGAGAGCCGGTCGGATGAATGAAAAACTGTTTTTT
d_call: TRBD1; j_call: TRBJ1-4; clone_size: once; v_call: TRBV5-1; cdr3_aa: CASSFTGGPQEKLFF; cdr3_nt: TGCGCCAGCAGCTTTACAGGGGGGCCACAAGAAAAACTGTTTTTT
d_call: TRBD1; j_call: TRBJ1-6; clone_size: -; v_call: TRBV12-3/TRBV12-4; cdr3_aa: CASSPTGWNSPLHF; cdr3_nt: TGTGCCAGCAGTCCGACAGGGTGGAATTCACCCCTCCACTTT
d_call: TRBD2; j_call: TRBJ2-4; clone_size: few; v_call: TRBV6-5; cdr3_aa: CASSLLSGGDKNIQYF; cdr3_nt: TGTGCCAGCAGTCTACTTAGCGGGGGAGACAAAAACATTCAGTACTTC
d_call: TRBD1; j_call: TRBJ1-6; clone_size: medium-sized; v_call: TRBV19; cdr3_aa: CASSMRTGGDSPLHF; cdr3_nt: TGTGCCAGTAGTATGCGGACAGGGGGCGATTCACCCCTCCACTTT
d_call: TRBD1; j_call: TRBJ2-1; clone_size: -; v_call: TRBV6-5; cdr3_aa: CASSYRDSGVNEQFF; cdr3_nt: TGTGCCAGCAGTTACCGGGACAGTGGGGTAAATGAGCAGTTCTTC
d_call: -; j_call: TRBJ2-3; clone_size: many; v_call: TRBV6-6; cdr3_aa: CASSIGTPGTDTQYF; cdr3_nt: TGTGCCAGCAGTATCGGGACACCAGGCACAGATACGCAGTATTTT
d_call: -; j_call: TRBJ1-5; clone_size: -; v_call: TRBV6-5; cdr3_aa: CASSSHPLLGGVQPQHF; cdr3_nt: TGTGCCAGCAGTTCACACCCCCTTTTAGGGGGAGTTCAGCCCCAGCATTTT
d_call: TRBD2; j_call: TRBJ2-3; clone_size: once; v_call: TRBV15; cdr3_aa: CATSRGLGTSDPDTQYF; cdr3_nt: TGTGCCACCAGCAGAGGGTTAGGGACTAGCGACCCAGATACGCAGTATTTT
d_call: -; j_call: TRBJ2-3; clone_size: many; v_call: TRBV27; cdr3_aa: CASRLRGGRDTQYF; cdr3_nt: TGTGCCAGCAGACTACGAGGGGGTCGAGATACGCAGTATTTT
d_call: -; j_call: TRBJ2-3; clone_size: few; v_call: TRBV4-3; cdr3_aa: CASSMVGARDTQYF; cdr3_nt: TGTGCCAGCAGCATGGTGGGTGCAAGGGATACGCAGTATTTT
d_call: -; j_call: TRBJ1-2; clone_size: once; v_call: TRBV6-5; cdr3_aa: CATRGVNYGYTF; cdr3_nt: TGTGCCACCCGGGGTGTTAACTATGGCTACACCTTC
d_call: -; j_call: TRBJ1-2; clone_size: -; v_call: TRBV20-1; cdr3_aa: CSARDSYGYTF; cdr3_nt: TGCAGTGCTAGAGATAGCTATGGCTACACCTTC
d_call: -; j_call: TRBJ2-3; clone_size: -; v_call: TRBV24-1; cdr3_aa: CATTDEADTQYF; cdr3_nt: TGTGCCACCACAGATGAAGCAGATACGCAGTATTTT
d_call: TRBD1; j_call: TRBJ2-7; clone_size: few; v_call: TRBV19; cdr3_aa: CASSPGQVGYEQYF; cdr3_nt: TGTGCCAGTAGTCCGGGACAGGTAGGATACGAGCAGTACTTC
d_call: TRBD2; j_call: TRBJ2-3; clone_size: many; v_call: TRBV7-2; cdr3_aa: CASSLDILAGADTQYF; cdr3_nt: TGTGCCAGCAGCTTAGATATACTAGCGGGCGCAGATACGCAGTATTTT
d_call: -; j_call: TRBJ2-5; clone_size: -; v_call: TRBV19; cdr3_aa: CASSPRGGETQYF; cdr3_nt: TGTGCCAGTAGTCCCAGGGGAGGGGAGACCCAGTACTTC
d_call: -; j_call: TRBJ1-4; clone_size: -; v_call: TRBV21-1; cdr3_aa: CASSTSGKLFF; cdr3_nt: TGTGCCAGCAGCACGAGTGGGAAACTGTTTTTT
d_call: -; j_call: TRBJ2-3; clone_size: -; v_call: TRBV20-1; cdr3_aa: CSARVTDTQYF; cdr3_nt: TGCAGTGCTAGAGTCACAGATACGCAGTATTTT
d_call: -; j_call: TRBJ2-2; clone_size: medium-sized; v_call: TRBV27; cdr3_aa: CASSLGRRDANTGELFF; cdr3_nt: TGTGCCAGCAGTTTAGGTCGGAGGGACGCGAACACCGGGGAGCTGTTTTTT
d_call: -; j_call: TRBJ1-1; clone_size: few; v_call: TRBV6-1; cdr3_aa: CASSEDPALNTEAFF; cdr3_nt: TGTGCCAGCAGTGAAGACCCAGCTTTGAACACTGAAGCTTTCTTT